This T cell receptor beta chain appears in the sequencing data of a study of blood T cell repertoires in COVID-19 (dated by TCRdb to the early 2020s). About the full investigation: Collaborator samples came from the United States, Italy and Spain and covered acute and convalescent phases of COVID-19. The prospective study material was composed of cDNA or gDNA derived from T cells, B-cell-depleted T cells, or PBMCs. The dataset comprised deeply sampled blood TCRbeta repertoires from subjects exposed to, actively infected with, or recovered from COVID-19. The repertoires were released in a freely available public database intended as a resource for research on the immune response to SARS-CoV-2. The samples were drawn from two sources: the first 160 participants of the ongoing ImmuneRACE study, and 1,254 subjects contributed by 6 global collaborators. Sample metadata almost always included a de-identified subject ID, COVID-19 status, age in years and sex. HLA class I and class II types, where available, came from metadata supplied by the sample provider rather than from assay-based typing. The investigation overall reported the following: The amount of clinical and demographic metadata varied by source and participant and was provided uncurated.

The V end loses 4 bases and the J end loses 1 base, and a stretch of 12 bases separates them. CDR1 SGHTA and CDR2 FQGNSA were looked up in the germline V gene. The CDR3 covers 15 residues, taking in both the cysteine and the phenylalanine. Of all the DNA, just the CDR3 is kept, 45 bases in frame from base 1. TCRbeta CDR3 regions were amplified from genomic DNA using the immunoSEQ Assay, a bias-controlled multiplex PCR. The authors' analysis ran thus. Nucleated cell counts per sample were estimated from amplification of reference gene primers within the assay. Sequence reads were collapsed and filtered to measure the absolute abundance of every unique TCRbeta CDR3 rearrangement. For each sample, productive Simpson clonality was calculated as the square root of Simpson's diversity index across productive rearrangements. Sourced from immuneACCESS, this table was stored by TCRdb with only in-frame sequences that have V and J called. A share of the clones is absent; for the studies checked, an unresolved V gene accounts for under half, and the remainder has no known explanation. The DNA gave D and trimming, while V, J and clone size come from that table. The sample profile shows 150,000 to 200,000 clones; almost 80% of them were found once. 26% of the sample belongs to the ten largest clones.

About this clone itself: Its antigen is currently not known. No quality values exist for individual bases; no much larger clone is one base distant.

The collaborating institutions used their own protocols to collect whole blood in K2EDTA tubes. For TCRbeta analysis, collaborators shipped samples as frozen whole blood, isolated PBMCs, or DNA extracted from either of those sample types. The V gene is TRBV7-2 and the J gene is TRBJ2-3; the D gene is unclear. This clonotype originated in a woman in her 70s with acute or convalescent COVID-19. Sequencing was performed on peripheral blood. The nucleotide sequence reads TGTGCCAGCAGCTCCAGGATTCCCGGCACAGATACGCAGTATTTT. Its protein is CASSSRIPGTDTQYF.